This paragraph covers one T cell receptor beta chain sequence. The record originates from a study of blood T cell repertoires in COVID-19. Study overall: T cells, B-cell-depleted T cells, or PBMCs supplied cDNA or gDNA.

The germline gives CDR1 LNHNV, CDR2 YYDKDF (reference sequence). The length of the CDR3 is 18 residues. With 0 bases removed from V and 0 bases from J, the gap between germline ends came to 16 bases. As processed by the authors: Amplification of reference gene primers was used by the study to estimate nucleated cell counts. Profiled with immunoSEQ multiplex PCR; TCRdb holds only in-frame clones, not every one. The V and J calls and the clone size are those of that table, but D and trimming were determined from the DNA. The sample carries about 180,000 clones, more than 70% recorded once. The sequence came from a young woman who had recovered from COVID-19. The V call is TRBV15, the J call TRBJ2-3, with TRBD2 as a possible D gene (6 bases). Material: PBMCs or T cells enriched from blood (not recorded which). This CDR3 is CATSRDPQYGTSTDTQYF. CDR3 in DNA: TGTGCCACCAGCAGAGACCCTCAGTACGGGACTAGCACAGATACGCAGTATTTT.